This TCR beta chain was retrieved from a study of PD-L1 blockade in urothelial cancer. Study-level findings and limits: A pretreatment blood TCR clonality that fell below the median predicted better progression-free and overall survival.

Stated time point: pretreatment peripheral blood. Patients yielded 1 to 8 samples each, pretreatment and on-treatment. In regard to this clone: Its antigen is unidentified.

Sequenced by immunoSEQ multiplex PCR; TCRdb stores in-frame clones only, minus some. The table lists around 79,000 clones, just under 85% of them singletons. The sequence was obtained from a man aged 40-55 years with urothelial cancer. The sequencing used PBMCs, collected around atezolizumab (anti-PD-L1) treatment.

This CDR3 is CATSRDQGGETQYF. The CDR3 coding sequence is TGTGCCACCAGCAGAGATCAGGGCGGCGAGACCCAGTACTTC. The rearrangement joins TRBV15 to TRBJ2-5, with D possibly matching TRBD1 (5 bases). The CDR3 length is 14 residues. Deletions cut 0 bases from V and 5 bases from J, with 10 bases between. CDR1 and CDR2 (germline): LNHNV, YYDKDF (reference sequence).